These 7 T cell receptor beta chains were all obtained from the same sample, sequenced in a study of tumor-infiltrating lymphocytes in localized non-small cell lung cancer. Assay used: immunoSEQ multiplex PCR; TCRdb lists only in-frame clones, some missing. The table shows more than 15,000 clones, with around 76% occurring only once. The material sequenced was lung tumor tissue. The receptors were sampled from a human donor with non-small cell lung cancer.

V usage is TRBV7-3 and J usage is TRBJ2-7; D assignment may be TRBD1 or TRBD2 (5 bases each). In germline, CDR1 is SGHTA, CDR2 FQGTGA. The CDR3 covers 16 residues. V dropped 4 bases and J dropped 2 bases, with 18 bases sitting between them. The CDR3 DNA reads as TGTGCCAGCAGCTACCCCGGGGTAGGGGACCCCTACGAGCAGTACTTC. Residues: CASSYPGVGDPYEQYF.

The CDR3 DNA follows: TGTGCCAGCAGCTTAGCTAGCGGGGCTCATGAGCAGTTCTTC. Its translation is CASSLASGAHEQFF. This rearrangement joins TRBV7-2 to TRBJ2-1; TRBD2 matches 8 bases. There are 14 residues in the CDR3. The ends lost 0 bases at V and 8 bases at J; junction bases unmatched: 3. Germline loops: CDR1 SGHTA, CDR2 FQGNSA.

The rearrangement joins TRBV6-6 to TRBJ1-2; D is unresolved. The CDR3 totals 13 residues. Trimming cost V 7 bases and J 1 base, with 10 bases left between them. In germline, CDR1 is MNHNY, CDR2 SVGAGI (reference sequence). CDR3 protein: CASNNVINYGYTF. In DNA, the CDR3 is TGTGCCAGCAACAACGTAATTAACTATGGCTACACCTTC.

In this sample, this clone turned up a few times. This chain connects TRBV27 to TRBJ1-2, with D uncertain. Germline lookup yields CDR1 MNHEY and CDR2 SMNVEV (reference sequence). V lost 5 bases and J lost 4, with 20 bases in between. CDR3 length: 16 residues. Written as DNA, the CDR3 is TGTGCCAGCAGTCCAGAGGGTAGCCCACGTGGCTATGGCTACACCTTC. Translating it yields CASSPEGSPRGYGYTF.

The chain recombines TRBV27 with TRBJ1-5, with 7 positions matching TRBD1. This CDR3 has 15 residues. V dropped 2 bases and J dropped 7; count of bases not matched to a gene: 8. Germline V gene data show CDR1 as MNHEY and CDR2 as SMNVEV (reference sequence). In nucleotides, the CDR3 is TGTGCCAGCAGTTTAGAGGGGGCGCGGGACCAGCCCCAGCATTTT. Translating gives CASSLEGARDQPQHF.

The gene calls are TRBV27 and TRBJ1-2, with D perhaps matching TRBD1 (5 bases). The V end lost 6 bases, the J end lost 3 bases, and 20 bases lay between the germline ends. This CDR3 has 16 residues. CDR1 is MNHEY, CDR2 SMNVEV, per germline (reference sequence). This CDR3 reads CASSPNQGGGDYGYTF. The CDR3 coding sequence is TGTGCCAGCAGCCCAAATCAGGGAGGAGGCGACTATGGCTACACCTTC.

This chain uses TRBV6-5 with TRBJ1-1; no clear D. This CDR3 comprises 12 residues. The V gene lost 5 bases and the J gene lost 4 bases, with 8 bases spanning the gap. Germline loops: CDR1 MNHEY, CDR2 SVGAGI. In DNA, the CDR3 is TGTGCCAGCAGTGGGCATCGCACTGAAGCTTTCTTT. It yields the protein CASSGHRTEAFF.